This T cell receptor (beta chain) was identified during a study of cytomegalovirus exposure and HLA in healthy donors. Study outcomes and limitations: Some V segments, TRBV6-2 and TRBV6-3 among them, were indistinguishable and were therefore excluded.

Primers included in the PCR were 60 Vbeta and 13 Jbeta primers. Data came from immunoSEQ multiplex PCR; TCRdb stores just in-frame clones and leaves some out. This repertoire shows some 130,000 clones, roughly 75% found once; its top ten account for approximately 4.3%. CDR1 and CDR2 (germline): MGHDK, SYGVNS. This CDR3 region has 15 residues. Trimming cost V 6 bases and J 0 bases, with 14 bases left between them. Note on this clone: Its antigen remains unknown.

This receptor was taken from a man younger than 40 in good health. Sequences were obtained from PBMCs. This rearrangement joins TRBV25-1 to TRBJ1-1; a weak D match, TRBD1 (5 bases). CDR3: CASSQGHYMNTEAFF. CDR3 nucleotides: TGTGCCAGCAGCCAAGGACACTACATGAACACTGAAGCTTTCTTT.